A single sample is the source of the 20 T cell receptor beta chains below, sequenced in a study of cytomegalovirus exposure and HLA in healthy donors. Using immunoSEQ multiplex PCR, the repertoire was profiled, and TCRdb retains in-frame clones only, with some absent. The sample contains about 240,000 clones, just under 90% of which appear only once. Input material: PBMCs. These receptors were taken from a man aged 18 to 29 in good health and CMV-seronegative.

This chain joins TRBV9 and TRBJ1-2; 8 bases fit TRBD1. This CDR3 is 14 amino acids long. Germline CDR1 reads SGDLS; CDR2 reads YYNGEE. The trim removed 4 bases at V and 1 base at J, leaving 3 bases unmatched. Here the CDR3 reads CASSFGQGNYGYTF. CDR3 DNA sequence: TGTGCCAGCAGCTTCGGACAGGGTAACTATGGCTACACCTTC.

This chain uses TRBV10-3 with TRBJ1-5, with D maybe TRBD1 (5 bases). The germline gives CDR1 ENHRY, CDR2 SYGVKD. The CDR3 loop spans 13 amino acids. Deletions cut 3 bases from V and 7 bases from J, with 10 bases between. The CDR3 bases are TGTGCCATCAGTGACCGGAACAGGCAGCCCCAGCATTTT. Its translation is CAISDRNRQPQHF.

This chain connects TRBV14 to TRBJ2-1, with 8 bases fitting TRBD1. The CDR3 length is 14 residues. Germline-derived CDR1 and CDR2 are SGHDN and FVKESK. V was pared by 3 bases and J by 9 bases, with 7 bases of the junction left unmatched. This CDR3 reads CASSQMGQVGEQFF. The CDR3 nucleotides are TGTGCCAGCAGCCAGATGGGACAGGTGGGTGAGCAGTTCTTC. The complete variable domain, with remaining parts taken from reference TRBV14 and TRBJ2-1, reads EAGVTQFPSHSVIEKGQTVTLRCDPISGHDNLYWYRRVMGKEIKFLLHFVKESKQDESGMPNNRFLAERTGGTYSTLKVQPAELEDSGVYFCASSQMGQVGEQFFGPGTRLTVL.

This rearrangement joins TRBV9 to TRBJ2-1, with 9 nucleotides matching TRBD2. CDR1 and CDR2 (germline): SGDLS, YYNGEE. J lost 7 bases, V lost 0 bases, and 5 bases had no gene match. The CDR3 length is 15 residues. The CDR3 region has the DNA TGTGCCAGCAGCGTAGTAGCGGGAGCTTGGAATGAGCAGTTCTTC. Its protein product is CASSVVAGAWNEQFF.

The genes are TRBV27 and TRBJ2-5; tentatively, D is TRBD2 (5 bases). The CDR3 sequence is 13 residues long. Germline-derived CDR1 and CDR2 are MNHEY and SMNVEV (reference sequence). V was cut by 6 bases and J by 3 bases, with 11 bases left in between. The CDR3 coding sequence is TGTGCCAGCAGGGAGGACCACAAAGAGACCCAGTACTTC. The encoded protein is CASREDHKETQYF.

The gene calls are TRBV4-3 and TRBJ1-2; D remains unclear. Germline V gene lookup returns CDR1 LGHNA and CDR2 YSLEER. The length of the CDR3 is 15 residues. The V and J ends lost 1 base and 1 base respectively, with 10 bases between them. The CDR3 loop reads CASSQVNGLNYGYTF. The CDR3 coding sequence is TGCGCCAGCAGCCAAGTTAACGGTCTTAACTATGGCTACACCTTC.

The chain couples TRBV29-1 to TRBJ1-2, with D unclear. The CDR3 is 16 residues long. Germline assignment: CDR1 SQVTM and CDR2 ANQGSEA. Trimming shortened V by 5 bases and J by 2 bases, and 21 bases separated the two germline ends. CDR3 nucleotides: TGCAGCGTTCTCTTTGTGAGTCAGGCCTCGAACTATGGCTACACCTTC. It translates to CSVLFVSQASNYGYTF.

The chain carries TRBV7-9 and TRBJ2-7; D uncertain. The germline CDR1 and CDR2 sequences are SEHNR and FQNEAQ (reference sequence). V lost 11 bases and J lost 0, with 14 bases in between. The CDR3 has 13 amino acids. The CDR3 spells CAGQRGTSYEQYF. The CDR3 DNA reads as TGTGCCGGCCAGCGTGGCACCTCCTACGAGCAGTACTTC.

The V and J genes are TRBV2 and TRBJ2-7, with D possibly TRBD2 on 7 matching bases. Trimming pared 5 bases from V and 0 bases from J, leaving 11 bases between. The CDR3 sequence is 14 residues long. Germline CDR1 and CDR2: SNHLY and FYNNEI. The CDR3 DNA sequence: TGTGCCAGCAGTCCTGCGGGGGCCTCCTACGAGCAGTACTTC. Translating gives CASSPAGASYEQYF.

The CDR3 sequence: CASSPGTSSTDTQYF. The CDR3 DNA follows: TGTGCCAGCAGTCCAGGTACTTCTAGCACAGATACGCAGTATTTT. The genes are TRBV25-1 and TRBJ2-3; D unresolved. The CDR3 is made up of 15 amino acids. Per the germline V gene, CDR1 is MGHDK and CDR2 is SYGVNS. V was clipped by 5 bases and J by 0 bases, with 12 bases between them.

The genes are TRBV28 and TRBJ1-2; 8 nucleotides align to TRBD1. V shed 8 bases, J shed 5 bases, and the junction held 7 bases outside the gene matches. The CDR3 contains 13 residues. Germline values: CDR1 MDHEN, CDR2 SYDVKM. This chain's CDR3 is CASRTGGGYGYTF. CDR3 DNA: TGTGCCAGCCGAACAGGGGGGGGGTATGGCTACACCTTC.

The V call is TRBV30, the J call TRBJ2-7; 7 nucleotides align to TRBD1. From germline, CDR1 is GTSNPN and CDR2 SVGIG (reference sequence). The CDR3 is made up of 12 amino acids. Losses at the gene ends were 8 bases for V and 2 bases for J; bases not matched to a gene: 6. The CDR3 nucleotides read TGTGCCGCGGACAGGTATGCCTACGAGCAGTACTTC. It yields the protein CAADRYAYEQYF. The whole variable domain, filled in from reference TRBV30 and TRBJ2-7, reads SQTIHQWPATLVQPVGSPLSLECTVEGTSNPNLYWYRQAAGRGLQLLFYSVGIGQISSEVPQNLSASRPQDRQFILSSKKLLLSDSGFYLCAADRYAYEQYFGPGTRLTVT.

The chain recombines TRBV11-2 with TRBJ1-1; D possibly corresponds to TRBD1 (5 bases). The V gene lost 5 bases and the J gene lost 8 bases, with 21 bases spanning the gap. Germline V gene sequence: CDR1 SGHAT, CDR2 FQNNGV. This CDR3 region has 15 residues. This CDR3 is CASSPRQSTRLEAFF. DNA of the CDR3: TGTGCCAGCAGCCCCAGACAGTCGACTAGACTAGAAGCTTTCTTT.

This chain uses TRBV7-2 with TRBJ1-5; D ambiguous. This CDR3 spans 12 amino acids. V shed 0 bases and J shed 8 bases, with 5 bases lying between them. Germline lookup yields CDR1 SGHTA and CDR2 FQGNSA. CDR3 region: CASSLAVEPQHF. The CDR3 DNA sequence: TGTGCCAGCAGCTTAGCGGTAGAGCCCCAGCATTTT.

This chain connects TRBV5-1 to TRBJ2-7; 7 bases match TRBD1. With 2 bases clipped from V and 7 bases from J, the junction kept 3 bases outside the gene matches. CDR3 length: 12 amino acids. Germline V gene lookup returns CDR1 SGHRS and CDR2 YFSETQ. The CDR3 loop is CASSFTGVEQYF. CDR3 coding DNA: TGCGCCAGCAGCTTCACAGGGGTAGAGCAGTACTTC.

The chain combines TRBV11-2 with TRBJ2-1; maybe TRBD2 (5 bases). The CDR3 runs to 12 residues. The V gene lost 5 bases and the J gene lost 6 bases, with 8 bases spanning the gap. The V gene's germline CDR1 is SGHAT and CDR2 FQNNGV. The CDR3 region has the DNA TGTGCCAGCAGCGAGGGTGGCAATGAGCAGTTCTTC. It yields the protein CASSEGGNEQFF.

The rearrangement links TRBV30 to TRBJ1-1, with 7 bases lining up with TRBD1. CDR3 length: 14 residues. Germline CDR1 reads GTSNPN; CDR2 reads SVGIG (reference sequence). After removal of 0 bases from V and 6 bases from J, the junction contained 7 bases not matched to a gene. The DNA for the CDR3 is TGTGCCTGGAGTGTTCTAGGGGGCCGCGCTGAAGCTTTCTTT. Translating it yields CAWSVLGGRAEAFF.

This clone was found once. The CDR3 coding sequence is TGTGCCAGCAGCCCGACCCAGGGGGCCGGCACAGATACGCAGTATTTT. Translated, it gives CASSPTQGAGTDTQYF. The gene calls are TRBV13 and TRBJ2-3, with 8 bases matching TRBD1. This CDR3 spans 16 amino acids. Germline V gene data show CDR1 as PRHDT and CDR2 as FYEKMQ (reference sequence). V was pared by 5 bases and J by 1 base, with 8 bases of the junction left unmatched. The variable domain in full, completed from reference TRBV13 and TRBJ2-3, reads AAGVIQSPRHLIKEKRETATLKCYPIPRHDTVYWYQQGPGQDPQFLISFYEKMQSDKGSIPDRFSAQQFSDYHSELNMSSLELGDSALYFCASSPTQGAGTDTQYFGPGTRLTVL.

The chain is built from TRBV4-2 and TRBJ2-3, with TRBD2 identical over 10 bases. J was trimmed by 5 bases and V by 4 bases; bases with no gene match: 6. The CDR3 runs 15 residues. Germline values: CDR1 LGHNA, CDR2 YNFKEQ. CDR3 protein: CASSRGGLAEDTQYF. CDR3 DNA: TGTGCCAGCAGCCGGGGAGGACTAGCGGAAGATACGCAGTATTTT.

The gene calls are TRBV7-9 and TRBJ1-4, with 9 positions matching TRBD1. With V trimmed by 6 bases and J by 7 bases, 3 bases remained unmatched. The CDR3 sequence is 13 residues long. Germline CDR1 is SEHNR and CDR2 is FQNEAQ (reference sequence). CDR3 loop: CASRTGGGEKLFF. The CDR3 DNA reads as TGTGCCAGCAGAACAGGGGGCGGTGAAAAACTGTTTTTT.